Listed here is a single T cell receptor (beta chain). No antigen is known for it. The data were obtained in a study of vaccination and CD4 T cells after COVID-19. Indicated treatment: approximately 11-day PBMC culture with coronavirus spike peptide pools or control peptides (ViraFEST assay). Cultured CD4+ T cell DNA underwent sequencing with the Oncomine TCR Beta short-read assay. TCRdb re-derived calls from the PCR reads in MiXCR, one entry per CDR3 protein. The repertoire holds some 18,000 distinct CDR3 sequences, with 78% as singletons. V lost 7 bases, J lost 6 bases, and 9 bases stayed unmatched. Germline V gene data show CDR1 as MRHNA and CDR2 as SNTAGT. This CDR3 has 15 residues.

The input for sequencing was CD4+ T cells from blood, cultured in vitro, taken after SARS-CoV-2 vaccination. This sequence was found in a human donor who received a COVID-19 vaccine. The V and J genes are TRBV6-4 and TRBJ1-4, with 9 bases lining up with TRBD1. As DNA, the CDR3 is TGTGCCAGCATTGCCCGGGACAGGGAGTATGAAAAACTGTTTTTT. Translating gives CASIARDREYEKLFF.